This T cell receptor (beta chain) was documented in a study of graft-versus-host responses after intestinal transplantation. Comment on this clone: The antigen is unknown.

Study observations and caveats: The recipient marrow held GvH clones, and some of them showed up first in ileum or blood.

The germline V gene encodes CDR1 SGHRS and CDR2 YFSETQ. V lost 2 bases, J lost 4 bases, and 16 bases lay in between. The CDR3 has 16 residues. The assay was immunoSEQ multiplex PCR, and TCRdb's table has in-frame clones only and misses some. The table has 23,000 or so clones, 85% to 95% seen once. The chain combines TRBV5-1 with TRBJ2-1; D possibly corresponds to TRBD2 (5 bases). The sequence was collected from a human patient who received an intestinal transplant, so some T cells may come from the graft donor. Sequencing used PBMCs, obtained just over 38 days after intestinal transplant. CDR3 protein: CASSFGGLNRYNEQFF. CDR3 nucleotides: TGCGCCAGCAGCTTCGGAGGCCTAAACCGGTACAATGAGCAGTTCTTC.